This entry is about one T cell receptor beta chain. Its antigen is still unknown. These data belong to a study of cytomegalovirus exposure and HLA in healthy donors. Overall study results and limits: The study listed approximately 160 cytomegalovirus-associated TCR beta chains. Later on, a genetic analysis was performed. It linked a missense variant in DCLRE1C with V- and J-gene trimming of TCR beta. In an earlier analysis, productive rearrangement rates for most beta V segments clustered near 87% or 30%.

PCR used 60 Vbeta primers and 13 Jbeta primers. Produced via immunoSEQ multiplex PCR; TCRdb's table is partial and in-frame only. The sample has some 170,000 clones, 81% seen once. The sequenced sample consisted of PBMCs. This TCR was recovered from a woman aged 18-29 years in good health and CMV-seronegative.

The CDR3 nucleotides are TGTGCCAGCAGACCTCTCCTAGGGGGTGGCTACACCTTC. Translation gives CASRPLLGGGYTF. V gene TRBV28 combines with J gene TRBJ1-2; D possibly corresponds to TRBD1 (6 bases). Germline loops: CDR1 MDHEN, CDR2 SYDVKM. Trimming took off 6 bases at V and 7 bases at J, with 15 bases between the two ends. The CDR3 is 13 amino acids.